Listed below are T cell receptor beta chains from one sample, sequenced in a study of post-analysis software for immune sequencing data. TCRdb used MiXCR to reprocess the PCR reads, holding one entry per CDR3 protein. Here the sample spans 500,000 to 600,000 distinct CDR3 sequences, about 44% being singletons. The sample was blood. Receptor source: a girl aged 5-17 years with multiple sclerosis. Both conserved end residues are part of each CDR3. The D gene is left open where the match is weak. The size of a clone is reported for some rows only, either as once, few or many, or as a class for expanded clones.

D	V	J	size	DNA	CDR3
-	TRBV6-5	TRBJ1-2	-	TGTGCCAGCAGTTACTCGAGGGGGGGAATTGATGGCTACACCTTC	CASSYSRGGIDGYTF
TRBD1	TRBV10-2	TRBJ1-2	few	TGCGCCAGCAGCCTCAGGGGGCAGGATAACTATGGCTACACCTTC	CASSLRGQDNYGYTF
-	TRBV7-9	TRBJ2-5	once	TGTGCCAGCAGCCCGGGAAGGTTCTACCAAGAGACCCAGTACTTC	CASSPGRFYQETQYF
-	TRBV29-1	TRBJ2-5	few	TGCAGCGTTGGGGGACTCCAAGAGACCCAGTACTTC	CSVGGLQETQYF
-	TRBV12-3/TRBV12-4	TRBJ2-5	-	TGTGCCAGCAGGACGCCCGTTGGGGGTGAGACCCAGTACTTC	CASRTPVGGETQYF
-	TRBV12-3/TRBV12-4	TRBJ1-4	-	TGTGCCAGCAGTTTTTTGGGAACTAATGAAAAACTGTTTTTT	CASSFLGTNEKLFF
-	TRBV27	TRBJ1-2	-	TGTGCCAGCAGTAGACATGGGGTTAACTATGGCTACACCTTC	CASSRHGVNYGYTF
TRBD1	TRBV10-3	TRBJ2-5	-	TGTGCCATCAGTCCGGACAGGGAGGAGACCCAGTACTTC	CAISPDREETQYF
-	TRBV29-1	TRBJ2-1	-	TGCAGCGTTGAAGCTGCGAATGAGCAGTTCTTC	CSVEAANEQFF
TRBD2	TRBV7-9	TRBJ2-3	-	TGTGCCAGCAGCTTCCCGGGACTAGCGGGAGTGGATACGCAGTATTTT	CASSFPGLAGVDTQYF
-	TRBV2	TRBJ1-1	-	TGTGCCACCACACTCGGGGAGAACACTGAAGCTTTCTTT	CATTLGENTEAFF
-	TRBV29-1	TRBJ1-2	few	TGCAGCGTTCCCAAGGGGCACATAGCTAACTATGGCTACACCTTC	CSVPKGHIANYGYTF
-	TRBV12-3/TRBV12-4	TRBJ2-1	few	TGTGCCAGTATGATTAGCTCCTACAATGAGCAGTTCTTC	CASMISSYNEQFF
-	TRBV6-6	TRBJ2-3	few	TGTGCCAGCAGCCGGGACGGCCTCACAGATACGCAGTATTTT	CASSRDGLTDTQYF
-	TRBV18	TRBJ1-1	-	TGTGCCAGCTCACCACCGTACAGAGGCTTATTAGAAGCTTTCTTT	CASSPPYRGLLEAFF
-	TRBV11-3	TRBJ1-1	-	TGTGCCAGCAGCTTAGCCTGGGGGAGTACTGAAGCTTTCTTT	CASSLAWGSTEAFF
-	TRBV12-3/TRBV12-4	TRBJ2-5	-	TGTGCCAGCAGTTGGAAGGGGCTGGAAGAGACCCAGTACTTC	CASSWKGLEETQYF
TRBD1	TRBV10-3	TRBJ1-1	-	TGTGCCATCAGTGAAACAGGGGCTGAAGCTTTCTTT	CAISETGAEAFF
-	TRBV6-5	TRBJ2-3	-	TGTGTCAACAGTTACCGGGACAACACAGATACGCAGTATTTT	CVNSYRDNTDTQYF
-	TRBV29-1	TRBJ2-5	-	TGCAGCGCAACTGGTCCCGGGGCAGGGGGTGGGAGGGAGACCCAGTACTTC	CSATGPGAGGGRETQYF
-	TRBV13	TRBJ2-7	-	TGTGCCAGCAGCCGTGGACAGACAACCTACGAGCAGTACTTC	CASSRGQTTYEQYF
-	TRBV21-1	TRBJ1-2	once	TGTGCCAGCAGCAAATCAGTAGGGAACTATGGCTACACCTTC	CASSKSVGNYGYTF
-	TRBV6-1	TRBJ1-4	-	TGTGCCAGCGCGAGGGGGGTCTCTAATGAAAAACTGTTTTTT	CASARGVSNEKLFF
-	TRBV11-2	TRBJ2-5	few	TGTGCCAGCAGCTTAGGCGCCGAGGGAGTCCCGTACTTC	CASSLGAEGVPYF
TRBD2	TRBV6-5	TRBJ2-1	-	TGTGCCAGCACCCAAGCGGGATCTTTTAAAAATGAGCAGTTCTTC	CASTQAGSFKNEQFF
TRBD1	TRBV7-2	TRBJ2-4	-	TGTGCCGGCAGCGTTGGCGGGACAGGGACTTGGGAGCAGTACTTC	CAGSVGGTGTWEQYF
TRBD2	TRBV12-3/TRBV12-4	TRBJ2-1	-	TGTGCCAGCAACTGGGGAGGGAATGAGCAGTTCTTC	CASNWGGNEQFF
TRBD2	TRBV12-3/TRBV12-4	TRBJ2-5	-	TGTGCCAGCAGTTTTAGTAGCGGGATCGGGGCCCAGTACTTC	CASSFSSGIGAQYF
-	TRBV7-2	TRBJ2-4	-	TGTGCCAGCAGCTTATTTCGAGAAGCGGACATTCAGTACTTC	CASSLFREADIQYF
TRBD2	TRBV5-1	TRBJ2-1	-	TGCGCCAGCAGCTCGGGCCGGACTAGCGGGGCCTACAATGAGCAGTTCTTC	CASSSGRTSGAYNEQFF
-	TRBV20-1	TRBJ1-4	-	TGCAGTGCTTCGAGGGGAGCAACTAATGAAAAACTGTTTTTT	CSASRGATNEKLFF
-	TRBV7-9	TRBJ2-5	-	TGTGCCAGCAGCTTACCAGGGACCGTTTGGGGGGAGCAGTACTTC	CASSLPGTVWGEQYF
-	TRBV3-1	TRBJ1-2	-	TGTGCCAGCAGTCAGGGGAGGTATGGCTACACCTTC	CASSQGRYGYTF
TRBD2	TRBV20-1	TRBJ2-5	-	TGCAGTGCTAGAATCCTCCCGGGACTAGCGGGGGGAAGTTTAGGGGAGACCCAGTACTTC	CSARILPGLAGGSLGETQYF